This is a list of T cell receptor beta chains from one sample in a study of Ad26.COV2.S vaccination and SARS-CoV-2 variants. TCRdb's table, derived via immunoSEQ multiplex PCR, lists solely in-frame clones and lacks some. The sample carries approximately 240,000 clones, roughly 90% recorded once. The sequences come from peripheral blood, collected in a trial of Ad26.COV2.S vaccine versus placebo. The origin of the receptors is a person between 18 and 60 years old who received the Ad26.COV2.S COVID-19 vaccine or a placebo. Both conserved end residues are part of each CDR3. The D gene is left open where the match is weak. Clone sizes are given selectively: once, few, many, or a class where the clone is expanded.

TRBJ2-7,TRBV4-1,TRBD2,-,TGCGCCAGCAGCCAGGGGGGGGAGTACGAGCAGTACTTC,CASSQGGEYEQYF
TRBJ1-1,TRBV6-4,TRBD1,-,TGTGCCAGCAGTCCAGACAGGGACGCTGAAGCTTTCTTT,CASSPDRDAEAFF
TRBJ1-1,TRBV9,-,-,TGTGCCAGCAGCGAAGTTACAGGGTCCAACACTGAAGCTTTCTTT,CASSEVTGSNTEAFF
TRBJ2-2,TRBV9,-,once,TGTGCTAGCAGCGTAGAGGACGGGAATACCGGGGAGCTGTTTTTT,CASSVEDGNTGELFF
TRBJ2-2,TRBV7-2,TRBD2,-,TGTGCCAGCAGCTTCAAGCGGGGGGGCACCGGGGAGCTGTTTTTT,CASSFKRGGTGELFF
TRBJ1-6,TRBV9,TRBD1,-,TGTGCCAGCAGATCGGAGGACAGGCATAATTCACCCCTCCACTTT,CASRSEDRHNSPLHF
TRBJ1-6,TRBV10-3,TRBD1,-,TGTGCCATCAGTGCCGGACAGGGGGCGGACTCACCCCTCCACTTT,CAISAGQGADSPLHF
TRBJ2-1,TRBV28,-,-,TGTGCCAGCAGTTTCGGTGGGTGGGGCTCCTACAATGAGCAGTTCTTC,CASSFGGWGSYNEQFF
TRBJ1-2,TRBV30,-,once,TGTGCCTGGAGTGGAAGGACATACGGCTACACCTTC,CAWSGRTYGYTF
TRBJ1-1,TRBV5-1,-,-,TGCGCCAGCAGCCCGCGTCCTAAAGGTAAGAGGGACACTGAAGCTTTCTTT,CASSPRPKGKRDTEAFF
TRBJ2-1,TRBV5-8,TRBD2,-,TGTGCCAGCAGCCGCTCTAGCGGGGTCTCCTACAATGAGCAGTTCTTC,CASSRSSGVSYNEQFF
TRBJ2-5,TRBV12-3/TRBV12-4,-,few,TGTGCCAGCAGTCCCCAAAGGGAGACCCAGTACTTC,CASSPQRETQYF
TRBJ2-2,TRBV5-1,-,-,TGCGCCAGCAGCTTGGCTCGGGCCGATATAAACACCGGGGAGCTGTTTTTT,CASSLARADINTGELFF
TRBJ1-5,TRBV7-2,TRBD1,-,TGTGCCAGCAGCCCACGACAGGGGGCACAGCCCCAGCATTTT,CASSPRQGAQPQHF
TRBJ1-2,TRBV7-9,-,-,TGTGCCAGCAGCTCACCGCTCGGGGCCTATGGCTACACCTTC,CASSSPLGAYGYTF
TRBJ1-2,TRBV30,-,-,TGTGCCTGGAGTGTGGGGCAGGGGCACTATGGCTACACCTTC,CAWSVGQGHYGYTF
TRBJ2-2,TRBV28,-,-,TGTGCCAGCAGTCGTACAGGGTTCCCCGGGGAGCTGTTTTTT,CASSRTGFPGELFF
TRBJ1-2,TRBV7-8,-,many,TGTGCCAGCAGCTTAGTTTTTAGGGCCTCGCCTAACTATGGCTACACCTTC,CASSLVFRASPNYGYTF
TRBJ2-4,TRBV10-3,-,-,TGTGCCATCAGTGACTCGGCCAAAAACATTCAGTACTTC,CAISDSAKNIQYF
TRBJ1-4,TRBV6-6,-,-,TGTGCCAGCAGTTACTCGCGGCAGGGACATGAAAAACTGTTTTTT,CASSYSRQGHEKLFF
TRBJ2-2,TRBV5-4,TRBD1,-,TGTGCCAGCAGCGCGACCCAGGGGGCAGGGGCCGGGGAGCTGTTTTTT,CASSATQGAGAGELFF
TRBJ2-3,TRBV19,-,-,TGTGCCAGTAGGACCCGAGGGCAGGGAGGTACGCAGTATTTT,CASRTRGQGGTQYF
TRBJ1-1,TRBV27,-,-,TGTGCCAGCAGTTTCTGGAGGAACACTGAAGCTTTCTTT,CASSFWRNTEAFF
TRBJ2-2,TRBV7-2,TRBD2,-,TGTGCCAGCAGCCCGAGACTAGCTACCGGGGAGCTGTTTTTT,CASSPRLATGELFF
TRBJ1-2,TRBV7-2,-,-,TGTGCCAGCAGCTTATCCAGGGTTGGCTACACCTTC,CASSLSRVGYTF
TRBJ2-1,TRBV27,-,-,TGTGCCAGCAGTTTAGCAGCCCACGACTCCTACAATGAGCAGTTCTTC,CASSLAAHDSYNEQFF
TRBJ1-2,TRBV2,-,-,TGTGCCAGCAGTCCTCGGACAGCCTCCTATGGCTACACCTTC,CASSPRTASYGYTF
TRBJ2-3,TRBV2,-,-,TGTGCCAGCAGTGAAGCGGGGACAGATACGCAGTATTTT,CASSEAGTDTQYF
TRBJ2-6,TRBV27,-,-,TGTGCCAGCACCCACCTACCTTCTACGGGAGGGGCCAACGTCCTGACTTTC,CASTHLPSTGGANVLTF
TRBJ1-4,TRBV28,-,-,TGTGCCAGCAGTTCTTTACAGAGAGCCATTAATGAAAAACTGTTTTTT,CASSSLQRAINEKLFF
TRBJ2-3,TRBV24-1,-,-,TGTGCCACCAGTGACCCCAAGGATACGCAGTATTTT,CATSDPKDTQYF
TRBJ2-7,TRBV28,TRBD1,-,TGTGCCAGCAGTTTGGGGACAGGGAGCCACGAGCAGTACTTC,CASSLGTGSHEQYF